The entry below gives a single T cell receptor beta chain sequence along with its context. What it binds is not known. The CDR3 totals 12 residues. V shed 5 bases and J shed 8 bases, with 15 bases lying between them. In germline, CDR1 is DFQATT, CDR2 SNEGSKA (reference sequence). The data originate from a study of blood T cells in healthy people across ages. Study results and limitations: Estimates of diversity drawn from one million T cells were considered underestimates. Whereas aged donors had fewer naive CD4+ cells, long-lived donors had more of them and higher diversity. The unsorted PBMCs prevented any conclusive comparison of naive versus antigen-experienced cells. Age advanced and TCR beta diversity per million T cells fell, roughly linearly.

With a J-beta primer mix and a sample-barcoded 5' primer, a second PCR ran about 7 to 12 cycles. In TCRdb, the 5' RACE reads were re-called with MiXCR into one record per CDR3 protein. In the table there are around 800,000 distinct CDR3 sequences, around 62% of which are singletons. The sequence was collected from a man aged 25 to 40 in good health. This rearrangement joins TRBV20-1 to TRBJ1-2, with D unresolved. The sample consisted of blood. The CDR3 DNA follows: TGCAGTGCTCCCCGGTCGGATGCGGGCTACACCTTC. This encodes CSAPRSDAGYTF.